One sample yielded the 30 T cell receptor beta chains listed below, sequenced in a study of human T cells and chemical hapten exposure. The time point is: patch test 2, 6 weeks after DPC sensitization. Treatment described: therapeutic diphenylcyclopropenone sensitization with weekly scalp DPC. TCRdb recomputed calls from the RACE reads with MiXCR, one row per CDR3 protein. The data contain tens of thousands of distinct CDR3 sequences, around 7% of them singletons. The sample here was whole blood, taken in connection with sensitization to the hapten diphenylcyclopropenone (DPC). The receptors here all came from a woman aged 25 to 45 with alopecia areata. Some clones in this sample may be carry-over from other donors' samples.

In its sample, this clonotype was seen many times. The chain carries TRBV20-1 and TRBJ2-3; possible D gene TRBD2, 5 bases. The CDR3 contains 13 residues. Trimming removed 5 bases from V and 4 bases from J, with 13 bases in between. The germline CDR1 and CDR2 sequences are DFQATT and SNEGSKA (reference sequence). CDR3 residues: CSALQLASDTQYF. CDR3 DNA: TGCAGTGCTCTTCAATTAGCGTCAGATACGCAGTATTTT.

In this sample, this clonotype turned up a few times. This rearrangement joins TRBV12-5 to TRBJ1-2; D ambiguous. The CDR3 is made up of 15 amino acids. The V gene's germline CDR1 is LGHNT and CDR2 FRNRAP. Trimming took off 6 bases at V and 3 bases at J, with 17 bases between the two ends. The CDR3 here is CASGQRVQFYYGYTF. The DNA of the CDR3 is TGTGCTAGTGGCCAGCGGGTACAGTTCTACTATGGCTACACCTTC.

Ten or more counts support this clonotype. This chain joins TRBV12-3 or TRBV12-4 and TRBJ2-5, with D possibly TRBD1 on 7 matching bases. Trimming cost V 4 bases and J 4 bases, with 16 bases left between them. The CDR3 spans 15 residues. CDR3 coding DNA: TGTGCCAGCAGTTCAGACAGGGAGGTTGTAGAGACCCAGTACTTC. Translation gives CASSSDREVVETQYF.

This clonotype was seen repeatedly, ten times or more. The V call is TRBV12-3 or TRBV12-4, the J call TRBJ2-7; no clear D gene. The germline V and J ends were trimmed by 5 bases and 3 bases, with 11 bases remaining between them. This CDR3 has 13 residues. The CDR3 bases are TGTGCCAGCAGTCCTGACGCGGACTACGAGCAGTACTTC. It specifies CASSPDADYEQYF.

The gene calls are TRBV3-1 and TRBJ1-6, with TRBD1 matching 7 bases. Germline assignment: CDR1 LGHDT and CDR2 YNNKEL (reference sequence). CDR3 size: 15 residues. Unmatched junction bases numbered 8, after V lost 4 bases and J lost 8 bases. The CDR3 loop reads CASSPTWTGDSPLHF. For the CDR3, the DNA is TGTGCCAGCAGCCCGACTTGGACAGGAGATTCACCCCTCCACTTT.

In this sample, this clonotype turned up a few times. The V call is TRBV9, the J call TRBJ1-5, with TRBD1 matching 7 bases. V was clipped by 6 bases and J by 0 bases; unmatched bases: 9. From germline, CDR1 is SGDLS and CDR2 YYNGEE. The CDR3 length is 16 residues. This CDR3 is CASISRDRNSNQPQHF. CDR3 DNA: TGTGCCAGCATAAGCCGGGACAGAAATAGCAATCAGCCCCAGCATTTT.

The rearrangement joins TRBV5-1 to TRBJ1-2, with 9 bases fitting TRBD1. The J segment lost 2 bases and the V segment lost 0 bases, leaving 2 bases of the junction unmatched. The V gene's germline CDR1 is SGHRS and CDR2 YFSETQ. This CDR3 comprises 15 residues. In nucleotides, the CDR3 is TGCGCCAGCAGCTTGGATGACAGGGGGAACTATGGCTACACCTTC. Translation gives CASSLDDRGNYGYTF.

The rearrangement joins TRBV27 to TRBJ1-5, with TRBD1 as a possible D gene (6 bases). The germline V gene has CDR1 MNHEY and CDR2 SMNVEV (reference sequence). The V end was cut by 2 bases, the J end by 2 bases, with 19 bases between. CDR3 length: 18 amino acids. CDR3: CASSLVGGQQFGNQPQHF. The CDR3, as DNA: TGTGCCAGCAGTTTAGTCGGGGGCCAGCAGTTTGGCAATCAGCCCCAGCATTTT.

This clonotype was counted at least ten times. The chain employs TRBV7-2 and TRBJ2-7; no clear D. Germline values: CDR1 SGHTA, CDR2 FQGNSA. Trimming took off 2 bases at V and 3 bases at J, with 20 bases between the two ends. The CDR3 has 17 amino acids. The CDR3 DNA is TGTGCCAGCAGCTTAAATAGTAGGAGCGCTAACGACTACGAGCAGTACTTC. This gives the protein CASSLNSRSANDYEQYF.

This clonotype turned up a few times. CDR3 sequence reads: CASSEDGDSDEQFF. The CDR3 DNA sequence: TGTGCCAGCAGTGAAGATGGGGATAGCGATGAGCAGTTCTTC. The V and J genes are TRBV6-1 and TRBJ2-1; tentative D call: TRBD2 (5 bases). Trimming took off 1 base at V and 8 bases at J, with 12 bases between the two ends. Germline CDR1 and CDR2: MNHNS and SASEGT. The CDR3 is made up of 14 amino acids.

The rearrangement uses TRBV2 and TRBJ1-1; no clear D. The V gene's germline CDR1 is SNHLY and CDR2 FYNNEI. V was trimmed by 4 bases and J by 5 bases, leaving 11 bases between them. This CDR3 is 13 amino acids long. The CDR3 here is CASSVGRITEAFF. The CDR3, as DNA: TGTGCCAGCAGTGTCGGCAGGATTACTGAAGCTTTCTTT.

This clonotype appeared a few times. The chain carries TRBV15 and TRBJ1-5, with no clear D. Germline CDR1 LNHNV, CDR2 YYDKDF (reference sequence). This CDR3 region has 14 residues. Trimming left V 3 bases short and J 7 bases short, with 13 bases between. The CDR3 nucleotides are TGTGCCACCAGCAGCCTTTGGACGTTACAGCCCCAGCATTTT. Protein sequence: CATSSLWTLQPQHF.

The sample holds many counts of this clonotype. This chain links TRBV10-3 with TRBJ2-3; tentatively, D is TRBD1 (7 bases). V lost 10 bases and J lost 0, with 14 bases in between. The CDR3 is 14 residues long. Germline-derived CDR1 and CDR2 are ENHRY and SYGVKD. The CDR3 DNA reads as TGTGCCACATCGGAGGGGGCTAGCACAGATACGCAGTATTTT. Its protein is CATSEGASTDTQYF.

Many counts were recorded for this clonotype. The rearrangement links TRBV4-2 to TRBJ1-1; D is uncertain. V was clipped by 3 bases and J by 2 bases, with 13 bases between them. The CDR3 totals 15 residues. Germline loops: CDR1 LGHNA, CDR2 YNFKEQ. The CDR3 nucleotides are TGTGCCAGCAGCCAGGATTTCGGGATCAACACTGAAGCTTTCTTT. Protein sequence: CASSQDFGINTEAFF.

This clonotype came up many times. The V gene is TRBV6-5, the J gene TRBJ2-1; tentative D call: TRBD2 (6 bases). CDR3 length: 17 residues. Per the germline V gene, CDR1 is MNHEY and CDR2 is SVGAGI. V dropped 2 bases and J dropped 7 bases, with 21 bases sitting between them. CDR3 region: CASSYGRGSGVENEQFF. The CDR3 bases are TGTGCCAGCAGTTACGGGCGGGGTTCTGGGGTTGAAAATGAGCAGTTCTTC.

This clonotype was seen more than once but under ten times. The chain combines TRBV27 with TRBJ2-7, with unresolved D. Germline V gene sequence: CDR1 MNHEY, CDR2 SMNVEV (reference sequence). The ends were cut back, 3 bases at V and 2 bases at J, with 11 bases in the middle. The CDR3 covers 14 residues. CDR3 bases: TGTGCCAGCAGTTTCATCGGACCTGCCTACGAGCAGTACTTC. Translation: CASSFIGPAYEQYF.

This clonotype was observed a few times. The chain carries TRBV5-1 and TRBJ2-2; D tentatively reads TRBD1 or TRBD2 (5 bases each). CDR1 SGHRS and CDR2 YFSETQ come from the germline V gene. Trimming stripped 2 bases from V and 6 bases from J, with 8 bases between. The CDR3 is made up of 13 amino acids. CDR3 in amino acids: CASSFMGAGELFF. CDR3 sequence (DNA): TGCGCCAGCAGCTTTATGGGGGCCGGGGAGCTGTTTTTT.

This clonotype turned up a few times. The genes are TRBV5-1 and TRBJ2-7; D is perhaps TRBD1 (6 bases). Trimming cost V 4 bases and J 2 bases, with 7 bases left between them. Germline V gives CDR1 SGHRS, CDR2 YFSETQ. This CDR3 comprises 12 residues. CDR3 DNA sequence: TGCGCCAGCAGCACAGGGACCTACGAGCAGTACTTC. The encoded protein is CASSTGTYEQYF.

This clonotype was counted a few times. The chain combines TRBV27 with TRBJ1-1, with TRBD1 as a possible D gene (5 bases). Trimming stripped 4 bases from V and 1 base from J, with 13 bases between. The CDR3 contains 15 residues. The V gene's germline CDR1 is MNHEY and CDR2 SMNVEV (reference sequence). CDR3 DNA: TGTGCCAGCAGTTCCCCCCTTACAGGGAACACTGAAGCTTTCTTT. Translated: CASSSPLTGNTEAFF.

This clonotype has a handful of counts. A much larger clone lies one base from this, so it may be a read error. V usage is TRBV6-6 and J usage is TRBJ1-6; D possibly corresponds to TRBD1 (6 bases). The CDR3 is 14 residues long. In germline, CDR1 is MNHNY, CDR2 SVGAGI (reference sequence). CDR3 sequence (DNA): TGTGCCAGCAGTCCTAACAGGGAAGGGTCACCCCTCAACTTT. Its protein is CASSPNREGSPLNF.

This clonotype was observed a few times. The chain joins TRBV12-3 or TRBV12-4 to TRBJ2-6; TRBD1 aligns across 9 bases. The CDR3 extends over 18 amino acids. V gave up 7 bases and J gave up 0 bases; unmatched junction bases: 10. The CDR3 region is CASTLGQGIFSGANVLTF. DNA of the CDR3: TGTGCCAGCACCTTGGGACAGGGAATTTTCTCTGGGGCCAACGTCCTGACTTTC.

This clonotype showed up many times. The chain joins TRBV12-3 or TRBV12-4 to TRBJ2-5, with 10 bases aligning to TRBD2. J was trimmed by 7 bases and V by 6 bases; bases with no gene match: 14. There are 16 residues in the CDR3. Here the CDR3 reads CASRTSLAGASGTQYF. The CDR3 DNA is TGTGCCAGCAGGACTAGCCTAGCGGGGGCTTCTGGGACCCAGTACTTC.

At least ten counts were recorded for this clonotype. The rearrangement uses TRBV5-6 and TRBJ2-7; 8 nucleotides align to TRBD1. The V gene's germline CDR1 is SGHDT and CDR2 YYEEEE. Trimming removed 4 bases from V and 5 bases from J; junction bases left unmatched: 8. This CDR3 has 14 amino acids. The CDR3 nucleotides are TGTGCCAGCAGCCTGAGGACAGGGCCGCACGAGCAGTACTTC. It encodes CASSLRTGPHEQYF.

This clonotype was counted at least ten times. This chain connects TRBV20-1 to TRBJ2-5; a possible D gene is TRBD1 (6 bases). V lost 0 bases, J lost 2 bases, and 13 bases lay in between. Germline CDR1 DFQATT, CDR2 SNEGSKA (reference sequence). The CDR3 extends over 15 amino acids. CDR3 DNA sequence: TGCAGTGCTAGAGATCCCGGGACACCACAAGAGACCCAGTACTTC. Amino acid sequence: CSARDPGTPQETQYF.

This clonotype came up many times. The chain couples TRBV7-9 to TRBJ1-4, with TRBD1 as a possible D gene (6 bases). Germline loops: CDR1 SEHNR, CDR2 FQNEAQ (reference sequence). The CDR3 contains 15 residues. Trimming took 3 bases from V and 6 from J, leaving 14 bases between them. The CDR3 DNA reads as TGTGCCAGCAGCTTCAGTGGACAGCCCCATGAAAAACTGTTTTTT. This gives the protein CASSFSGQPHEKLFF.

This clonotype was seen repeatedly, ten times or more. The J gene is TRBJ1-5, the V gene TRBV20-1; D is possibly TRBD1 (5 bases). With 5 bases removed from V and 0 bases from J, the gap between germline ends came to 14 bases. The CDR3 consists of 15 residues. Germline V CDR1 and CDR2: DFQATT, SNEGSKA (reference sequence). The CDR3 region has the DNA TGCAGTGCTCGACTACAGGAGTCTAGCAATCAGCCCCAGCATTTT. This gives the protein CSARLQESSNQPQHF.

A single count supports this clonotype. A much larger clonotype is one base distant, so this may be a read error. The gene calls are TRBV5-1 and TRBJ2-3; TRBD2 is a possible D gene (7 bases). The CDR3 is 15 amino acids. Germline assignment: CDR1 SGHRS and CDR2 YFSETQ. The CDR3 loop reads CVSSSHGGPPDTQYF. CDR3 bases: TGCGTCAGCAGCTCCCACGGGGGGCCTCCAGATACGCAGTATTTT.

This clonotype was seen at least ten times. This CDR3 is CASSLIGQGAEEQYF. The DNA of the CDR3 is TGTGCCAGCAGTTTAATAGGACAGGGGGCGGAGGAGCAGTACTTC. This chain joins TRBV27 and TRBJ2-7, with 11 positions matching TRBD1. J lost 7 bases, V lost 2 bases, and 7 bases had no gene match. CDR1 and CDR2 from the germline V gene are MNHEY and SMNVEV (reference sequence). The CDR3 covers 15 residues.

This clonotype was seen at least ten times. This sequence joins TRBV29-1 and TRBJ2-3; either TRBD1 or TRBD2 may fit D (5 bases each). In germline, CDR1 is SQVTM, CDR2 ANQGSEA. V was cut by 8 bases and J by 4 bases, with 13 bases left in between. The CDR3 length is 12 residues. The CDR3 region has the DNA TGCAGCTCCGGGACCCAACCAGATACGCAGTATTTT. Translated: CSSGTQPDTQYF.

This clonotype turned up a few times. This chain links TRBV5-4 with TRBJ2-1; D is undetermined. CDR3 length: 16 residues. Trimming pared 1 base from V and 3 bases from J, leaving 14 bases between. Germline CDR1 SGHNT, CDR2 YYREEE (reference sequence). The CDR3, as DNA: TGTGCCAGCAGCTTGAAGGGCAGAACCGTCTACAATGAGCAGTTCTTC. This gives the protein CASSLKGRTVYNEQFF.